The present entry profiles one T cell receptor beta chain with its context. CDR1 SGHNT and CDR2 YYREEE come from the germline V gene (reference sequence). The V end lost 0 bases, the J end lost 11 bases, and 14 bases lay between the germline ends. The CDR3 contains 13 residues. The data stem from a study of T cell changes during pregnancy in multiple sclerosis. Sequenced by immunoSEQ multiplex PCR; TCRdb stores in-frame clones only, minus some. In the table there are fewer than 85,000 clones, over 90% of which are singletons. The sequence was collected from a female donor with multiple sclerosis, enrolled in a pregnancy study. Sequencing used peripheral blood, obtained in the third trimester of pregnancy. The chain carries TRBV5-4 and TRBJ1-1, with D perhaps TRBD1 (6 bases). The CDR3 here is CASSLDSGDKAFF. The CDR3 coding sequence is TGTGCCAGCAGCTTGGACTCAGGGGATAAGGCTTTCTTT.